A single sample gave rise to the 18 T cell receptor beta chains below, sequenced in a study of blood T cell repertoires in COVID-19. TCRdb's table, derived via immunoSEQ multiplex PCR, lists solely in-frame clones and lacks some. The sample consists of around 320,000 clones, around 88% of them appearing once. Sequencing was performed on peripheral blood. Every receptor here comes from a woman aged 25 to 39 who had recovered from COVID-19.

The chain recombines TRBV27 with TRBJ1-2, with TRBD1 matching 8 bases. Germline V gene data show CDR1 as MNHEY and CDR2 as SMNVEV (reference sequence). The V segment lost 2 bases and the J segment 7 bases; nucleotides outside the gene matches: 15. CDR3 length: 17 residues. The CDR3 DNA follows: TGTGCCAGCAGTTTAGCCCCTCGAAGACAGGGGTTTGGTGGCTACACCTTC. Translation: CASSLAPRRQGFGGYTF.

This chain connects TRBV13 to TRBJ1-1, with D tentatively TRBD1 (5 bases). Trimming took 7 bases from V and 2 from J, leaving 11 bases between them. The CDR3 is 13 residues long. Germline CDR1 reads PRHDT; CDR2 reads FYEKMQ (reference sequence). This CDR3 is CASTQGYNTEAFF. The CDR3 bases are TGTGCCAGCACCCAGGGCTACAACACTGAAGCTTTCTTT. Full variable domain (outside the CDR3, taken from reference TRBV13 and TRBJ1-1): AAGVIQSPRHLIKEKRETATLKCYPIPRHDTVYWYQQGPGQDPQFLISFYEKMQSDKGSIPDRFSAQQFSDYHSELNMSSLELGDSALYFCASTQGYNTEAFFGQGTRLTVV.

The chain has TRBV28 and TRBJ1-4; D is perhaps TRBD1 (5 bases). The CDR3 length is 13 residues. Trimming pared 5 bases from V and 5 bases from J, leaving 9 bases between. The germline CDR1 and CDR2 sequences are MDHEN and SYDVKM. CDR3 residues: CASSQGHNEKLFF. As DNA, the CDR3 is TGTGCCAGCAGTCAAGGACACAATGAAAAACTGTTTTTT.

The V call is TRBV3-1 (or the pseudogene TRBV3-2), the J call TRBJ1-6, with TRBD1 matching over 11 bases. The germline gives CDR1 LGHDT, CDR2 YNNKEL (reference sequence). The V gene end was trimmed by 3 bases and the J gene end by 9 bases; junction bases not matched to a gene: 7. This CDR3 is built from 16 residues. The CDR3 coding sequence is TGTGCCAGCAGCCAGTCGGACAGGGGGCCGGGTTCACCCCTCCACTTT. Encoded protein: CASSQSDRGPGSPLHF.

This chain uses TRBV5-6 with TRBJ1-3; 8 positions agree with TRBD1. J gave up 7 bases and V 1 base, and 1 base lay outside the gene matches. CDR1 is SGHDT and CDR2 is YYEEEE in the germline V gene. CDR3 length: 13 residues. The CDR3, as DNA: TGTGCCAGCAGCTTGAGACAGGGGAACACCATATATTTT. Its translation: CASSLRQGNTIYF.

Regarding this clone: This same CDR3 is encoded by further DNA sequences in the sample. V gene TRBV28 combines with J gene TRBJ1-2, with TRBD1 matching over 10 bases. The ends lost 1 base at V and 7 bases at J; junction bases unmatched: 3. The CDR3 is 14 amino acids. Per the germline V gene, CDR1 is MDHEN and CDR2 is SYDVKM. As DNA, the CDR3 is TGTGCCAGCAGTTTATCGACAGGGGGCGGTGGCTACACCTTC. Translated: CASSLSTGGGGYTF.

The chain couples TRBV10-3 to TRBJ2-1; TRBD2 agrees at 10 bases. This CDR3 has 16 amino acids. With 0 bases clipped from V and 8 bases from J, the junction kept 7 bases outside the gene matches. CDR1 ENHRY and CDR2 SYGVKD come from the germline V gene. The CDR3 is CAISESALAGTYEQFF. CDR3 nucleotide sequence: TGTGCCATCAGTGAGTCAGCACTAGCGGGGACTTATGAGCAGTTCTTC.

The gene calls are TRBV4-1 and TRBJ1-5; TRBD1 matches 8 bases. CDR1 is MGHRA and CDR2 is YSYEKL in the germline V gene. V shed 8 bases, J shed 2 bases, and the junction held 5 bases outside the gene matches. The length of the CDR3 is 14 residues. The CDR3 reads CASADRVGNQPQHF. For the CDR3, the DNA is TGCGCCAGCGCGGACAGGGTAGGCAATCAGCCCCAGCATTTT.

The chain links TRBV28 to TRBJ2-7; possibly TRBD1 for D (5 bases). The CDR3 length is 16 residues. Trimming stripped 6 bases from V and 1 base from J, with 19 bases between. Germline CDR1 is MDHEN and CDR2 is SYDVKM. CDR3 DNA sequence: TGTGCCAGCAGACCCGGTGGGGCAGGGATTTCCTACGAGCAGTACTTC. It yields the protein CASRPGGAGISYEQYF.

V and J are TRBV11-2 and TRBJ1-6; 7 bases are a match to TRBD1. Per the germline V gene, CDR1 is SGHAT and CDR2 is FQNNGV. V lost 2 bases to trimming and J lost 0 bases; unmatched junction nucleotides: 7. The CDR3 is 18 residues long. The CDR3 region is CASSLSSRDSSYNSPLHF. The CDR3 DNA reads TGTGCCAGCAGCTTAAGTTCGCGGGACAGCTCCTATAATTCACCCCTCCACTTT.

This clone was seen more than once but under ten times. The sample holds other DNA sequences that translate to the same CDR3. The chain combines TRBV19 with TRBJ2-7, with 9 nucleotides matching TRBD1. CDR1 is LNHDA, CDR2 SQIVND, per germline (reference sequence). This CDR3 spans 15 amino acids. J lost 0 bases, V lost 6 bases, and 6 bases had no gene match. CDR3 sequence (DNA): TGTGCCAGTAGCTGGGGACAGGGAAGCTCCTACGAGCAGTACTTC. This sequence encodes CASSWGQGSSYEQYF. The entire variable domain, with the rest obtained from reference TRBV19 and TRBJ2-7, is as follows: DGGITQSPKYLFRKEGQNVTLSCEQNLNHDAMYWYRQDPGQGLRLIYYSQIVNDFQKGDIAEGYSVSREKKESFPLTVTSAQKNPTAFYLCASSWGQGSSYEQYFGPGTRLTVT.

The chain recombines TRBV5-4 with TRBJ2-7, with 8 positions matching TRBD1. Trimming took 4 bases from V and 5 from J; bases not matched to a gene: 5. Germline CDR1 SGHNT, CDR2 YYREEE (reference sequence). The CDR3 has 13 amino acids. The CDR3 here is CASSPDREDEQYF. DNA for the CDR3: TGTGCCAGCAGCCCGGACAGGGAGGACGAGCAGTACTTC.

The V call is TRBV2, the J call TRBJ1-1; no clear D gene. In germline, CDR1 is SNHLY, CDR2 FYNNEI. The V end was cut by 5 bases, the J end by 11 bases, with 15 bases between. CDR3 length equals 12 residues. The chain's CDR3 is CASSFTSSWAFF. In DNA form, the CDR3 reads TGTGCCAGCAGTTTTACATCCTCTTGGGCTTTCTTT.

The chain has TRBV9 and TRBJ2-7; perhaps TRBD2 as D (6 bases). Deletions cut 0 bases from V and 4 bases from J, with 14 bases between. CDR3 length: 15 residues. Germline CDR1 and CDR2: SGDLS and YYNGEE. The CDR3 is CASSVDVTSPYEQYF. In DNA, the CDR3 is TGTGCCAGCAGCGTAGACGTGACTAGTCCTTACGAGCAGTACTTC.

This clone was observed a single time. The chain links TRBV28 to TRBJ2-3; TRBD1 matches at 8 bases. The ends lost 4 bases at V and 1 base at J; junction bases unmatched: 10. The germline gives CDR1 MDHEN, CDR2 SYDVKM. This CDR3 has 17 amino acids. The CDR3 spells CASSSRNRGAGTDTQYF. The CDR3, as DNA: TGTGCCAGCAGTTCTCGAAACAGGGGGGCCGGCACAGATACGCAGTATTTT.

The V call is TRBV5-1, the J call TRBJ2-7, with 10 bases identical to TRBD1. Trimming at V came to 4 bases and at J to 2 bases, leaving 3 bases not matched to a gene. CDR1 is SGHRS and CDR2 is YFSETQ in the germline V gene. CDR3 length equals 14 residues. CDR3 in DNA: TGCGCCAGCAGCGTGGGACAGGGGACCTACGAGCAGTACTTC. Its translation: CASSVGQGTYEQYF.

The genes are TRBV7-2 and TRBJ2-7, with 11 bases matching TRBD2. The CDR3 spans 16 residues. The trim removed 4 bases at V and 2 bases at J, leaving 7 bases unmatched. Germline assignment: CDR1 SGHTA and CDR2 FQGNSA. CDR3 sequence: CASSSTSGGRPYEQYF. The DNA for the CDR3 is TGTGCCAGCAGCTCCACTAGCGGGGGACGCCCCTACGAGCAGTACTTC.

This clone was seen only a few times. V is TRBV7-2 and J is TRBJ1-3, with 8 bases matching TRBD1. Germline V CDR1 and CDR2: SGHTA, FQGNSA. The length of the CDR3 is 17 residues. The ends lost 3 bases at V and 2 bases at J; junction bases unmatched: 9. CDR3 in amino acids: CASSFLLARGPGNTIYF. DNA for the CDR3: TGTGCCAGCAGCTTCCTCTTGGCCAGGGGGCCTGGAAACACCATATATTTT.